The clone carrying this T cell receptor (beta chain) has ten or more counts. Antigen: not known. The CDR3 extends over 13 amino acids. Trimming left V 3 bases short and J 0 bases short, with 5 bases between. The data were taken from a study of T-cell reconstitution after alpha-beta-depleted transplantation in children. For TCRbeta, the library was prepared with unique molecular identifiers. TCRdb re-called the PCR reads through MiXCR, storing one row per CDR3 protein. The sample lists about 580,000 distinct CDR3 sequences, about 21% occurring once. Whole-study findings and limits: At day 60, the high TCRbeta diversity found in some patients originated from recipient T cells and thymic progenitors that had survived. Several hundred expanded graft clones reportedly gave rise to the alpha-beta T cells present about two months after transplant. Counts and diversity of T cells one year after transplant came mostly from newly produced T cells.

The sample consisted of PBMCs, mostly from graft donor cells, taken 360 days after TCRalphabeta/CD19-depleted stem cell transplant. This clonotype was obtained from a boy younger than two who had a stem cell transplant for acute myeloid leukemia, so the T cells may come from the graft donor. This rearrangement joins TRBV12-3 or TRBV12-4 to TRBJ2-5, with D perhaps TRBD2 (5 bases). CDR3 sequence: CASSLDYQETQYF. In nucleotides, the CDR3 is TGTGCCAGCAGTTTGGACTACCAAGAGACCCAGTACTTC.